The table lists the clone carrying this TCR beta chain with a few counts. Its antigen is not known. The entry originates in a study of blood T cells in healthy people across ages. Overall study context: In model experiments, template switching was able to capture about one barcoded beta molecule for every two T cells that were present.

Looked up from germline, CDR1 is MNHNY and CDR2 is SVGAGI (reference sequence). The CDR3 is made up of 14 amino acids. Next came a second PCR, run for about 6 to 12 cycles, which used a sample-barcoded 5' primer along with a J-beta primer mix. TCRdb called the 5' RACE reads again in MiXCR, with one record for every CDR3 protein. This table holds about 2 million distinct CDR3 sequences, approximately 50% found once. Study conclusions and caveats: Measured against age, TCR beta diversity per million T cells decreased in a roughly linear manner.

The TCR was taken from a woman between 35 and 50 years old in good health. This chain links TRBV6-6 with TRBJ2-4; 7 bases agree with TRBD1. Near its end, the DNA agrees better with TRBJ2-7, so the J call may be wrong. The sequencing sample was made of blood. CDR3 nucleotides: TGTGCCAGCAAGAGGGGCACAGGGGCGGTCGAGCAGTACTTC. Its translation: CASKRGTGAVEQYF.